Included here is one TCR beta chain sequence, with context. The data originate from a study of CD8 T cells in Susac syndrome. It was with random hexamers that about 0.45 to 1 ug RNA was reverse transcribed. Amplification of TCR beta CDR3 spanned 54 Vbeta and 13 Jbeta via immunoSEQ multiplex PCR. MiXCR was run by TCRdb on the immunoSEQ multiplex PCR reads, yielding one entry per CDR3 protein. The sample lists about 170,000 distinct CDR3 sequences, about 96% seen once, with less than 0.15% in the top ten. From germline, CDR1 is MNHEY and CDR2 SMNVEV (reference sequence). V lost 5 bases, J lost 5 bases, and 15 bases lay in between. The CDR3 spans 14 residues.

This clonotype was obtained from a human donor with Susac syndrome. The V and J genes are TRBV27 and TRBJ2-5, with D perhaps TRBD1 or TRBD2 (5 bases each). The sequencing input was CD4+ T cells from PBMCs. The CDR3 region is CASSGDGRWETQYF. For the CDR3, the DNA is TGTGCCAGCAGTGGGGACGGACGCTGGGAGACCCAGTACTTC.